The clone carrying this T cell receptor (beta chain) was picked up many times. As yet, its antigen is unknown. Germline-derived CDR1 and CDR2 are SGHRS and YFSETQ. V lost 4 bases, J lost 4 bases, and 11 bases stayed unmatched. CDR3 length: 15 residues. This entry belongs to a study of early T cells in non-severe SARS-CoV-2 infection. Overall study context: Unsorted whole-blood RNA was sequenced in bulk, leaving chains unpaired.

Overall study results and limits: A preference for anti-spike CD8 responses marked VDJdb matching, which missed private and CD4 specificities.

Molecules of cDNA were individually given unique molecular identifiers that were attached to them. TCRdb re-analysed the 5' RACE reads in MiXCR, keeping a single row per CDR3 protein. Here the sample spans some 77,000 distinct CDR3 sequences, about 9.6% being singletons. Sequenced input: whole blood. The source is an adult who was a healthcare worker with PCR-confirmed SARS-CoV-2 infection or an uninfected control (not recorded which). The V call is TRBV5-1, the J call TRBJ2-7; 7 bases match TRBD1. The CDR3 nucleotides are TGCGCCAGCAGCACCGATGGGACAGCCCCTTACGAGCAGTACTTC. Translating it yields CASSTDGTAPYEQYF.